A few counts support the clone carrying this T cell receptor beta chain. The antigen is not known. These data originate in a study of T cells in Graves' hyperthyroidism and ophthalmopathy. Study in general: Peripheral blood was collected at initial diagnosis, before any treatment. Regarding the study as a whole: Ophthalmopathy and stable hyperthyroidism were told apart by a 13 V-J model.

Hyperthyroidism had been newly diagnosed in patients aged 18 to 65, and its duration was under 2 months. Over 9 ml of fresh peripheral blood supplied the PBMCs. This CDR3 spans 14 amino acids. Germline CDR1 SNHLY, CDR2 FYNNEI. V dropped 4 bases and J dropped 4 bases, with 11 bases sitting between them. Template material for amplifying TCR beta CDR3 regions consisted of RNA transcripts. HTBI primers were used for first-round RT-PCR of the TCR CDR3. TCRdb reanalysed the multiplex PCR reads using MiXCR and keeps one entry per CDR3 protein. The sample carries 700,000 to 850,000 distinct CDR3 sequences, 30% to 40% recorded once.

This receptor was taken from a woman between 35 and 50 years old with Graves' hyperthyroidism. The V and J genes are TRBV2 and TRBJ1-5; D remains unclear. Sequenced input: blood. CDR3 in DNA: TGTGCCAGCAGTGGAAGGGTCGTTAATCAGCCCCAGCATTTT. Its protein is CASSGRVVNQPQHF.